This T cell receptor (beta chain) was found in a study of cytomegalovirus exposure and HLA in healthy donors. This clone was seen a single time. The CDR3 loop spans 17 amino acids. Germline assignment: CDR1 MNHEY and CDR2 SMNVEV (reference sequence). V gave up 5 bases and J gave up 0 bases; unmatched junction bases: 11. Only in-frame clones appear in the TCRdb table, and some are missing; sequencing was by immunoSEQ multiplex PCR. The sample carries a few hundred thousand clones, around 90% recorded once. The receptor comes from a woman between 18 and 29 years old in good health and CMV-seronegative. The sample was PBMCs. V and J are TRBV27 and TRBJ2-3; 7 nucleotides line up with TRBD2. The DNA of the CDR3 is TGTGCCAGCAGTACGATTCTAGCGGAGAGAAGCACAGATACGCAGTATTTT. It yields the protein CASSTILAERSTDTQYF.